A selection of T cell receptor beta chains follows, all from one sample in a study of metastatic and nonmetastatic thyroid tumors. TCRdb reanalyzed the PCR reads with MiXCR. The repertoire holds some 23,000 clones, with about a quarter as singletons. The source material was tumor tissue. The receptor source for this set is a female donor with papillary thyroid cancer or a benign thyroid nodule (not recorded which). Some clones in this sample may be carry-over from other donors' samples. The CDR3 runs from the conserved cysteine through the conserved F or W. A D gene is named only where the DNA matches it firmly. Rows may omit the clone size; those that give it use once, few, many or a size class.

cdr3_nt cdr3_aa clone_size v_call d_call j_call
TGTGCCAGCGGAAGGTACAAATATAATTCACCCCTCCACTTT CASGRYKYNSPLHF NA TRBV28 NA TRBJ1-6
TGTGCCACCCGCAGCGGGGGGACTAATTCAACCCTCCACTTT CATRSGGTNSTLHF NA TRBV6-1 NA TRBJ1-6
TGTGCCAGCAGCCGGCTCGGGTACGAGCAGTACTTC CASSRLGYEQYF medium-sized TRBV7-2 NA TRBJ2-7
TGTGCCAGCAGCTTTGGGGGCGTCGAGCAGTACTTC CASSFGGVEQYF NA TRBV11-2 NA TRBJ2-7
TGTGCTTCCTCCGTCGAGGGAACTAATGAAAAACTGTTTTTT CASSVEGTNEKLFF many TRBV5-4 NA TRBJ1-4
TGTGCCAGCAGCTCCCCATCCCGGACAGCTGAGACCCAGTACTTC CASSSPSRTAETQYF many TRBV7-9 NA TRBJ2-5
TGTGCCAGCAGCTCGACCGACAATGAGCAGTTCTTC CASSSTDNEQFF many TRBV7-8 NA TRBJ2-1
TGTGCCAGCAGTTACCAAGAGCACACAGATACGCAGTATTTT CASSYQEHTDTQYF few TRBV6-2/TRBV6-3 NA TRBJ2-3
TGCGCCAGCAGCCAAGTGACGGTTCTGGGGACTGAAGCTTTCTTT CASSQVTVLGTEAFF many TRBV4-1 NA TRBJ1-1
TGCGCCAGCAGCTTGGCCGGGAGGGCTGAGGAAGAGACCCAGTACTTC CASSLAGRAEEETQYF many TRBV5-1 TRBD2 TRBJ2-5
TGTGCCAGCAGAGAGACAGGCACAGATACGCAGTATTTT CASRETGTDTQYF NA TRBV6-1 NA TRBJ2-3
TGTGCCAGCAGTGAGGGGAGGGACAACTTTAGCAATCAGCCCCAGCATTTT CASSEGRDNFSNQPQHF many TRBV2 NA TRBJ1-5
TGTGCCAGCAGTGAGGGGAGGCACAACTTTAGCAATCAGCCCCAGCATTTT CASSEGRHNFSNQPQHF many TRBV2 NA TRBJ1-5
TGTGCCAGCGGTGAAGCCAGGGGGGGGGACACCATATATTTT CASGEARGGDTIYF few TRBV6-1 TRBD1 TRBJ1-3
TGTGCCAGCAGTTTAAACTCTGGAAACACCATATATTTT CASSLNSGNTIYF many TRBV12-3/TRBV12-4 NA TRBJ1-3
TGTGCCAGCAGTTTGAACTATGGCTACACCTTC CASSLNYGYTF medium-sized TRBV6-1 NA TRBJ1-2
TGTGCCAGCAGTTACTCGGCTAGCGGAGCCTACGAGCAGTACTTC CASSYSASGAYEQYF few TRBV6-5 TRBD2 TRBJ2-7
TGTGCCAGCAGTTATCGTGGGGGGTGGAGGGCTTTCTTT CASSYRGGWRAFF NA TRBV6-9 NA TRBJ1-1
TGTGCCAGCAGCCGGATGACAGTCGACTATAATTCACCCCTCCACTTT CASSRMTVDYNSPLHF few TRBV6-2/TRBV6-3 NA TRBJ1-6
TGTGCCAGCAGCCCCAGGGCAGGGACCGGGGAGCTGTTTTTT CASSPRAGTGELFF many TRBV11-2 NA TRBJ2-2
TGTGCCAGCAGCCGGACGGGGGACGATACTGAAGCTTTCTTT CASSRTGDDTEAFF medium-sized TRBV7-8 NA TRBJ1-1
TGCAGTGGAGATAACACTGAATCTTTCTTT CSGDNTESFF once TRBV20-1 NA TRBJ1-1
TGCGCCAGCAGCTCATACAGGGGCACCGGGGAGCTGTTTTTT CASSSYRGTGELFF many TRBV5-1 TRBD1 TRBJ2-2
TGCGCCAGCAGTTACAGGCAGGGCGGCTACGAGCATTACTTC CASSYRQGGYEHYF NA TRBV6-5 NA TRBJ2-7
TGTGCCAGCAGTTACTCCGTGCGCGGGATTGGCTACACCTTC CASSYSVRGIGYTF NA TRBV6-2/TRBV6-3 NA TRBJ1-2
TGTGCCAGCAGCCCCTCGAGGGGGCATCAGCCCCAGCATTTT CASSPSRGHQPQHF many TRBV6-1 TRBD1 TRBJ1-5
TGTGCCAGCAGTGGACAGCTGATGAACACTGAAGCTTTCTTT CASSGQLMNTEAFF many TRBV2 NA TRBJ1-1
TGTGCCAGCAGTGATCACAAACCGGGACTAGCGGGAGAGCAGTACTTC CASSDHKPGLAGEQYF NA TRBV2 TRBD2 TRBJ2-7
TGTGCCAGCGGTGAAGGTCAGCCAAATTGTGGCTACACCTTC CASGEGQPNCGYTF NA TRBV6-1 NA TRBJ1-2
TGTGCCAGTAGCGTGGGACGACAGGGGGCGGTTGGCTACGCCTTC CASSVGRQGAVGYAF NA TRBV9 TRBD1 TRBJ1-2
TGCGCCAGCAGCTCACCGACAGGGGGCAGGGAGACCCAGTACTTC CASSSPTGGRETQYF many TRBV5-1 TRBD1 TRBJ2-5
TGTGCCAGCAGCTTGGACAGGGGGAACAATTCACCCCTCCACTTT CASSLDRGNNSPLHF many TRBV7-2 TRBD1 TRBJ1-6
TGTGCCAGCAGCCTAGTCGGACAGGGGGTTTCTGGCTACACCTTC CASSLVGQGVSGYTF NA TRBV5-6 TRBD1 TRBJ1-2
TGTGCCAGCAGTTTAGCCAGCGGGACAGGAGCCTACGAGCAGTACTTC CASSLASGTGAYEQYF NA TRBV12-3/TRBV12-4 NA TRBJ2-7
TGTGCCAGCAGTCCGCTCGGACAGGGATATGGCTACACCTTC CASSPLGQGYGYTF NA TRBV7-2 TRBD1 TRBJ1-2
TGTGCCAGCAGCGAAAGACTAGTGATGGGGAATGAGCAGTTCTTC CASSERLVMGNEQFF many TRBV9 NA TRBJ2-1
TGTGCCAGCAGCTTAATGGGGTGCGTAGGCACAGATACGCAGTATTTT CASSLMGCVGTDTQYF NA TRBV7-3 NA TRBJ2-3
TGCGCCAGCAGCCCCGGGACAGGGGTGGGGACCCAGTACTTC CASSPGTGVGTQYF NA TRBV10-2 TRBD1 TRBJ2-5
TGTGCCAGTAGTCCGCGTCTCAGGGGTCGAACTGAAGCTTTCTTT CASSPRLRGRTEAFF many TRBV19 NA TRBJ1-1
TGTGCCAGCAGCTGGTATGCGAAGAACACTGAAGCTTTCTTT CASSWYAKNTEAFF many TRBV5-6 NA TRBJ1-1
TGCAGTGCTAGGGGGGGAGATGGAAACACCATATATTTT CSARGGDGNTIYF NA TRBV20-1 NA TRBJ1-3
TGTGCCAGCAGCTTATTCCCGGACTACGAGCAGTACTTC CASSLFPDYEQYF many TRBV7-3 NA TRBJ2-7
TGCGCCAGCAGCTTGTGTCTAGCGGGGGGCCTATCGTGGACCCAGTACTTC CASSLCLAGGLSWTQYF NA TRBV5-1 TRBD2 TRBJ2-5
TGCGCCAGCAGCTTTGAAGCTGGGGGCTACGAGCAGTACTTC CASSFEAGGYEQYF NA TRBV5-1 NA TRBJ2-7
TGTGCCAGCAGTCGCGGACAGGGGATGAACACTGAAGCTTTCTTT CASSRGQGMNTEAFF many TRBV12-3/TRBV12-4 TRBD1 TRBJ1-1
TGTGCCAGCAGCCATACCTCCGGGAAGGGATTAACCTACGAGCAGTACTTC CASSHTSGKGLTYEQYF NA TRBV11-2 NA TRBJ2-7
TGTGCCAGCAGTACCCCGGGACTCAACTACGAGCAGTACTTC CASSTPGLNYEQYF NA TRBV12-3/TRBV12-4 NA TRBJ2-7
TGTGCCAGCAGTCCCCGGCTGGGCAGCAACTATGGCTACACCTTC CASSPRLGSNYGYTF NA TRBV28 NA TRBJ1-2
TGTGCCAGCAGCCCACCACCTTATGTGAGCTCCTACAATGAGCAGTTCTTC CASSPPPYVSSYNEQFF NA TRBV11-2 NA TRBJ2-1
TGTGCCAGCACGAAAGGTTCCTACGAGCAGTACTTC CASTKGSYEQYF many TRBV7-9 NA TRBJ2-7
TGCAGCGTAAAAGGGACAGGGGGCGGGTCGGTGAACACTGAAGCTTTCTTT CSVKGTGGGSVNTEAFF many TRBV29-1 TRBD1 TRBJ1-1
TGTGCCAGCATCTTAGCGGGGGGACCATATACGCAGTATTTT CASILAGGPYTQYF NA TRBV7-8 TRBD2 TRBJ2-3
TGTGCCAGCAGCTTAACGGGACACCTTTTTTACGAGCAGTACTTC CASSLTGHLFYEQYF NA TRBV7-8 NA TRBJ2-7
TGTGCTAGCAGCGCCTACGTGAGCGATACGCAGTATTTT CASSAYVSDTQYF many TRBV5-5 NA TRBJ2-3
TGTGCCAGCAGCGCCACAGGGCTTAGTGGAAACACCATATATTTT CASSATGLSGNTIYF NA TRBV6-1 NA TRBJ1-3
TGCGCCAGCAGCTTGTCAGTAGCGGGGGGCACAGATACGCAGTATTTT CASSLSVAGGTDTQYF many TRBV5-1 TRBD2 TRBJ2-3
TGTGCCAGTCTATCGGGACAGGTCAATGAAAAACTGTTTTTT CASLSGQVNEKLFF many TRBV28 TRBD1 TRBJ1-4